The next 32 T cell receptor beta chains were all read from a single sample in a study of CD4 T cells in relation to SARS-CoV-2 and coronaviruses. The assay was immunoSEQ multiplex PCR, and TCRdb's table has in-frame clones only and misses some. The sample comprises around 20,000 clones, roughly 62% of which are singletons, and 8% to 13% rests with the top ten. No antigen is known for these receptors. Unexposed donor CD4+ T cells date from about 2011-2018, before the COVID-19 pandemic. Isolation of CD4+ T cells took place after about 10 days in culture. The specimen sequenced was CD4+ T cells from PBMCs, cultured in vitro. These receptors all come from a human donor in good health.

V usage is TRBV20-1 and J usage is TRBJ2-5; 12 nucleotides agree with TRBD1. The junction had 2 bases not matched to a gene; V was cut back by 3 bases and J by 6 bases. The V gene's germline CDR1 is DFQATT and CDR2 SNEGSKA (reference sequence). This CDR3 region has 13 residues. CDR3 DNA: TGCAGTGCTAGTGGGACAGGGGGCCAGACCCAGTACTTC. It specifies CSASGTGGQTQYF.

The chain links TRBV6-5 to TRBJ2-7, with 7 bases that match TRBD1. The CDR3 spans 14 residues. CDR1 and CDR2 from the germline V gene are MNHEY and SVGAGI. Unmatched junction bases numbered 5, after V lost 2 bases and J lost 4 bases. CDR3 region: CASSYGAGGYEQYF. The CDR3 coding sequence is TGTGCCAGCAGTTACGGGGCAGGGGGATACGAGCAGTACTTC.

The CDR3 spells CASSPQNSPLHF. The DNA for the CDR3 is TGCGCCAGCAGCCCACAAAATTCACCCCTCCACTTT. This chain uses TRBV4-1 with TRBJ1-6; D call uncertain. Per germline, CDR1 MGHRA and CDR2 YSYEKL. There are 12 residues in the CDR3. The V gene lost 4 bases and the J gene lost 7 bases, with 5 bases spanning the gap.

The rearrangement joins TRBV7-8 to TRBJ2-3; perhaps D is TRBD1 or TRBD2 (5 bases each). The CDR3 sequence is 16 residues long. The ends were cut back, 3 bases at V and 2 bases at J, with 15 bases in the middle. Germline V CDR1 and CDR2: SGHVS, FQNEAQ. Written as DNA, the CDR3 is TGTGCCAGCAGCTTGACCGGGACCCGCAACACAGATACGCAGTATTTT. Its protein is CASSLTGTRNTDTQYF.

V gene TRBV18 combines with J gene TRBJ2-7; D uncertain. The CDR3 is made up of 17 amino acids. Trimming took 2 bases from V and 7 from J, leaving 24 bases between them. CDR1 is KGHSH and CDR2 is LQKENI in the germline V gene. CDR3 region: CASSPTDVGSILGEQYF. The CDR3 DNA sequence: TGTGCCAGCTCACCAACCGACGTAGGGTCGATTCTGGGGGAGCAGTACTTC. The full variable domain, completed using reference TRBV18 and TRBJ2-7, is NAGVMQNPRHLVRRRGQEARLRCSPMKGHSHVYWYRQLPEEGLKFMVYLQKENIIDESGMPKERFSAEFPKEGPSILRIQQVVRGDSAAYFCASSPTDVGSILGEQYFGPGTRLTVT.

Here the CDR3 reads CASSLVQGQGTQYF. The DNA for the CDR3 is TGTGCCAGCAGCTTGGTGCAGGGTCAAGGTACGCAGTATTTT. The chain uses TRBV5-6 and TRBJ2-3, with a tentative D call TRBD1 (5 bases). The V end was cut by 0 bases, the J end by 8 bases, with 13 bases between. From germline, CDR1 is SGHDT and CDR2 YYEEEE. The CDR3 contains 14 residues.

This clone was found once. This chain uses TRBV19 with TRBJ2-4, with 7 bases fitting TRBD2. The V segment lost 2 bases and the J segment 7 bases; nucleotides outside the gene matches: 8. The CDR3 runs 15 residues. Germline V gene sequence: CDR1 LNHDA, CDR2 SQIVND (reference sequence). The CDR3 DNA sequence: TGTGCCAGTAGTATAATTCTCGGGAGGTTTAACATTCAGTACTTC. It codes for CASSIILGRFNIQYF.

The V call is TRBV30, the J call TRBJ2-7, with 11 nucleotides matching TRBD1. The CDR3 runs 13 residues. The V segment lost 5 bases and the J segment 2 bases; nucleotides outside the gene matches: 2. Germline V CDR1 and CDR2: GTSNPN, SVGIG (reference sequence). The CDR3 loop reads CAWGQGATYEQYF. The CDR3 DNA reads as TGTGCCTGGGGACAGGGGGCCACCTACGAGCAGTACTTC.

This clone was detected only once. This chain links TRBV3-1 (or the pseudogene TRBV3-2) with TRBJ1-1; D is undetermined. Trimming took off 4 bases at V and 3 bases at J, with 6 bases between the two ends. This CDR3 spans 12 amino acids. Germline assignment: CDR1 LGHDT and CDR2 YNNKEL (reference sequence). CDR3 loop: CASSRLYTEAFF. Here the CDR3 DNA reads TGTGCCAGCAGCCGCCTGTACACTGAAGCTTTCTTT.

This chain links TRBV3-1 (or the pseudogene TRBV3-2) with TRBJ2-5, with TRBD1 as a possible D gene (6 bases). The germline gives CDR1 LGHDT, CDR2 YNNKEL (reference sequence). Trimming took 4 bases from V and 7 from J, leaving 13 bases between them. The CDR3 loop spans 13 amino acids. CDR3 nucleotides: TGTGCCAGCAGCCCTGGGGGCTCGGGGACCCAGTACTTC. Protein: CASSPGGSGTQYF.

This chain connects TRBV18 to TRBJ1-5; D is unclear. CDR1 KGHSH and CDR2 LQKENI come from the germline V gene. This CDR3 spans 13 amino acids. The V end was cut by 2 bases, the J end by 0 bases, with 2 bases between. For the CDR3, the DNA is TGTGCCAGCTCACCAGCTAGCAATCAGCCCCAGCATTTT. This translates into CASSPASNQPQHF.

The chain uses TRBV11-3 and TRBJ2-5; D not resolved. The CDR3 loop spans 13 amino acids. The germline V gene has CDR1 SGHNT and CDR2 YENEEA. With 3 bases removed from V and 0 bases from J, the gap between germline ends came to 5 bases. This CDR3 is CASSFGDQETQYF. The CDR3 DNA reads as TGTGCCAGCAGCTTTGGGGACCAAGAGACCCAGTACTTC.

A note on this clone: At one end, the junction sequence differs from germline, possibly due to a read error. The chain employs TRBV18 and TRBJ2-5; 7 bases agree with TRBD2. Per the germline V gene, CDR1 is KGHSH and CDR2 is LQKENI. The CDR3 extends over 16 amino acids. Here the CDR3 reads CASSPPGLPFQGTQYF. CDR3 sequence (DNA): TGTGCCAGCTCACCCCCGGGACTACCCTTCCAAGGGACCCAGTACTTC.

The chain has TRBV4-1 and TRBJ2-6; D is uncertain. Per germline, CDR1 MGHRA and CDR2 YSYEKL. V shed 1 base and J shed 3 bases, with 7 bases lying between them. This CDR3 region has 15 residues. The CDR3 coding sequence is TGCGCCAGCAGCCAAGGACCGGGTGGGGCCAACGTCCTGACTTTC. This gives the protein CASSQGPGGANVLTF.

This clone was picked up one time. This chain links TRBV12-5 with TRBJ2-3; 9 bases agree with TRBD1. V lost 5 bases, J lost 2 bases, and 5 bases stayed unmatched. CDR1 LGHNT and CDR2 FRNRAP come from the germline V gene. This CDR3 is 15 amino acids long. The CDR3 coding sequence is TGTGCTAGTGGTGCCGGGACAGGGACCACAGATACGCAGTATTTT. Translated: CASGAGTGTTDTQYF.

This chain connects TRBV11-3 to TRBJ2-5, with 9 nucleotides matching TRBD2. V gave up 5 bases and J gave up 1 base; unmatched junction bases: 8. Germline CDR1 reads SGHNT; CDR2 reads YENEEA. This CDR3 comprises 16 residues. The CDR3 loop is CASSPGSSGGQETQYF. The DNA for the CDR3 is TGTGCCAGCAGCCCTGGTAGTAGCGGGGGCCAAGAGACCCAGTACTTC.

Worth noting for this clone: A read error may account for a junction end that differs from germline. The rearrangement joins TRBV7-9 to TRBJ2-7; TRBD1 matches at 7 bases. CDR1 and CDR2 from the germline V gene are SEHNR and FQNEAQ (reference sequence). The CDR3 runs 14 residues. The CDR3 here is CASSLGGVTYEQYF. As DNA, the CDR3 is TGTGCCAGCAGTTTAGGGGGCGTTACCTACGAGCAGTACTTC.

The table lists this clone with a few counts. The CDR3 sequence is CATLDRAFTYNEQFF. The CDR3 nucleotides read TGTGCCACCCTCGACAGGGCCTTTACCTACAATGAGCAGTTCTTC. The chain is built from TRBV21-1 and TRBJ2-1; the D call TRBD1 from the table was never checked on the DNA. TRBV21-1 counts as a pseudogene. CDR3 size: 15 residues.

The rearrangement uses TRBV5-1 and TRBJ2-7; 15 nucleotides line up with TRBD2. V shed 3 bases and J 1 base; nucleotides not matched to a gene: 11. Germline V gene lookup returns CDR1 SGHRS and CDR2 YFSETQ. This CDR3 has 19 residues. CDR3 coding DNA: TGCGCCAGCAGCTCCTCAATGGGGACTAGCGGGAGGTTATCCTACGAGCAGTACTTC. Translating it yields CASSSSMGTSGRLSYEQYF. Supplemented by reference TRBV5-1 and TRBJ2-7, the full variable domain reads KAGVTQTPRYLIKTRGQQVTLSCSPISGHRSVSWYQQTPGQGLQFLFEYFSETQRNKGNFPGRFSGRQFSNSRSEMNVSTLELGDSALYLCASSSSMGTSGRLSYEQYFGPGTRLTVT.

The V and J genes are TRBV18 and TRBJ1-1, with unresolved D. Trimming removed 2 bases from V and 3 bases from J, with 7 bases in between. The CDR3 runs 13 residues. The germline V gene encodes CDR1 KGHSH and CDR2 LQKENI. CDR3: CASSPGVDTEAFF. CDR3 nucleotide sequence: TGTGCCAGCTCACCAGGGGTTGACACTGAAGCTTTCTTT.

V and J are TRBV4-1 and TRBJ2-3, with D perhaps matching TRBD1 (7 bases). Trimming removed 7 bases at V and 2 bases at J, with 13 bases between. The CDR3 is made up of 14 amino acids. Looked up from germline, CDR1 is MGHRA and CDR2 is YSYEKL. The CDR3 coding sequence is TGCGCCAGCAAAAGGGGGCGGGACACAGATACGCAGTATTTT. This sequence encodes CASKRGRDTDTQYF.

This clone has a handful of counts. The chain is built from TRBV4-3 and TRBJ2-2; D unresolved. V dropped 0 bases and J dropped 5 bases, with 4 bases sitting between them. Per germline, CDR1 LGHNA and CDR2 YSLEER. The CDR3 extends over 13 amino acids. The CDR3 DNA sequence: TGCGCCAGCAGCCAAGAGCTAACCGGGGAGCTGTTTTTT. Protein sequence: CASSQELTGELFF.

Only a few counts were recorded for this clone. V and J are TRBV27 and TRBJ2-1; TRBD2 matches at 12 bases. Looked up from germline, CDR1 is MNHEY and CDR2 is SMNVEV (reference sequence). CDR3 length equals 15 residues. Trimming took 5 bases from V and 2 from J; bases not matched to a gene: 1. The CDR3 spells CASSGLAGTYNEQFF. CDR3 DNA sequence: TGTGCCAGCAGTGGACTAGCGGGAACCTACAATGAGCAGTTCTTC.

This sequence joins TRBV18 and TRBJ1-2, with D perhaps matching TRBD1 (5 bases). CDR3 length equals 13 residues. V was pared by 4 bases and J by 0 bases, with 6 bases between. Germline V gene lookup returns CDR1 KGHSH and CDR2 LQKENI. DNA of the CDR3: TGTGCCAGCTCACGGGGGGCTAACTATGGCTACACCTTC. It codes for CASSRGANYGYTF.

This rearrangement joins TRBV18 to TRBJ2-3; 10 positions agree with TRBD2. V was pared by 1 base and J by 5 bases, with 6 bases of the junction left unmatched. This CDR3 contains 16 residues. Germline V gene lookup returns CDR1 KGHSH and CDR2 LQKENI. CDR3 coding DNA: TGTGCCAGCTCACCACAGGCTAGCGGGGGAAAAGATACGCAGTATTTT. Encoded protein: CASSPQASGGKDTQYF.

This rearrangement joins TRBV19 to TRBJ1-2, with a possible D match to TRBD1 (5 bases). Germline V CDR1 and CDR2: LNHDA, SQIVND (reference sequence). CDR3 size: 13 residues. Trimming took 7 bases from V and 5 from J, leaving 14 bases between them. Here the CDR3 reads CASTTGTNYGYTF. The DNA for the CDR3 is TGTGCCAGTACCACCGGGACCAATTATGGCTACACCTTC.

This clone was counted only a few times. This chain joins TRBV27 and TRBJ1-1, with TRBD1 identical over 7 bases. The trim removed 5 bases at V and 8 bases at J, leaving 14 bases unmatched. Per germline, CDR1 MNHEY and CDR2 SMNVEV (reference sequence). This CDR3 has 15 amino acids. CDR3 protein: CASSPRQGAKLEAFF. CDR3 DNA sequence: TGTGCCAGCAGTCCCCGACAGGGAGCAAAGCTCGAAGCTTTCTTT.

The gene calls are TRBV7-2 and TRBJ2-3; TRBD2 agrees at 8 bases. This CDR3 has 15 residues. Germline V gene lookup returns CDR1 SGHTA and CDR2 FQGNSA. The V segment lost 6 bases and the J segment 1 base; nucleotides outside the gene matches: 6. The CDR3 region has the DNA TGTGCCAGCAGTTCTATAGCGGGGCGCACAGATACGCAGTATTTT. This translates into CASSSIAGRTDTQYF.

The V gene is TRBV19, the J gene TRBJ1-2; TRBD1 might be the D (6 bases). V lost 5 bases and J lost 8, with 12 bases in between. The CDR3 totals 12 residues. Germline V gene lookup returns CDR1 LNHDA and CDR2 SQIVND (reference sequence). The CDR3 sequence: CASSPRTEGYTF. The CDR3 nucleotides are TGTGCCAGTAGTCCCCGGACAGAAGGCTACACCTTC. The full variable domain, its missing parts supplied by reference TRBV19 and TRBJ1-2, is DGGITQSPKYLFRKEGQNVTLSCEQNLNHDAMYWYRQDPGQGLRLIYYSQIVNDFQKGDIAEGYSVSREKKESFPLTVTSAQKNPTAFYLCASSPRTEGYTFGSGTRLTVV.

The table lists this clone with a few counts. The genes are TRBV6-5 and TRBJ2-5; no definite D call. The CDR3 extends over 11 amino acids. Trimming shortened V by 6 bases and J by 5 bases, and 7 bases separated the two germline ends. Germline V gives CDR1 MNHEY, CDR2 SVGAGI. CDR3 nucleotides: TGTGCCAGCAGGGAGCTCGAGACCCAGTACTTC. Translating it yields CASRELETQYF.

The CDR3 here is CASSSRFAGVTGELFF. The CDR3, as DNA: TGTGCCAGCAGCTCTCGGTTCGCAGGTGTCACCGGGGAGCTGTTTTTT. This chain links TRBV5-4 with TRBJ2-2; D is ambiguous. The length of the CDR3 is 16 residues. Per the germline V gene, CDR1 is SGHNT and CDR2 is YYREEE (reference sequence). The V end was cut by 3 bases, the J end by 4 bases, with 16 bases between.

The chain combines TRBV5-5 with TRBJ1-4; D ambiguous. In germline, CDR1 is SGHKS, CDR2 YYEKEE (reference sequence). V was trimmed by 5 bases and J by 8 bases, leaving 16 bases between them. This CDR3 spans 14 amino acids. CDR3 coding DNA: TGTGCCAGCAGTACTGGACTTACCGGGGAAAAACTGTTTTTT. This codes for CASSTGLTGEKLFF. Complete variable domain (other parts from reference TRBV5-5 and TRBJ1-4): DAGVTQSPTHLIKTRGQQVTLRCSPISGHKSVSWYQQVLGQGPQFIFQYYEKEERGRGNFPDRFSARQFPNYSSELNVNALLLGDSALYLCASSTGLTGEKLFFGSGTQLSVL.